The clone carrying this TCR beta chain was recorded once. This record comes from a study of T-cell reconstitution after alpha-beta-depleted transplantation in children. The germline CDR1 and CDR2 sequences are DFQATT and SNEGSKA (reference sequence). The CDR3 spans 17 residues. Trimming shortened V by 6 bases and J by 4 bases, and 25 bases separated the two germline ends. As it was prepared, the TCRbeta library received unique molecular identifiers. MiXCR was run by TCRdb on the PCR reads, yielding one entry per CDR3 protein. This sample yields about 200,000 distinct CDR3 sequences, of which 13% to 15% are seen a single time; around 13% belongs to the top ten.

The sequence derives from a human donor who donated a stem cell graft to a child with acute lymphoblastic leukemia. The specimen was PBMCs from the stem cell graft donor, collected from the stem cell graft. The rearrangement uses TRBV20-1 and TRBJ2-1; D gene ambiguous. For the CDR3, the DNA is TGCAGTGCCGATAGGTCCCCTAAACTTTTGTCGTACAATGAGCAGTTCTTC. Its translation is CSADRSPKLLSYNEQFF.